The 18 T cell receptor beta chains below come from one sample, sequenced in a study of blood T cell repertoires in COVID-19. TCRdb keeps only in-frame clones here, not all; method: immunoSEQ multiplex PCR. Of 190,000 or so clones listed, 65% to 85% are singletons. Sequencing was performed on peripheral blood. These TCRs come from a man in his fifties or sixties with active or convalescent COVID-19.

The chain employs TRBV29-1 and TRBJ2-1, with 12 bases fitting TRBD2. The CDR3 spans 14 residues. V lost 8 bases, J lost 7 bases, and 9 bases stayed unmatched. The V gene's germline CDR1 is SQVTM and CDR2 ANQGSEA. CDR3 residues: CSSRLAGVWNEQFF. CDR3 DNA: TGCAGCTCACGACTAGCGGGAGTATGGAATGAGCAGTTCTTC.

The V call is TRBV20-1, the J call TRBJ1-2, with 8 bases that match TRBD1. V gave up 3 bases and J gave up 8 bases; unmatched junction bases: 5. Germline-derived CDR1 and CDR2 are DFQATT and SNEGSKA (reference sequence). The length of the CDR3 is 12 residues. CDR3 amino acids: CSASRGQAGYTF. The CDR3 DNA sequence: TGCAGTGCTAGTAGGGGACAGGCGGGCTACACCTTC.

V is TRBV30 and J is TRBJ1-4; TRBD1 matches 12 bases. This CDR3 region has 15 residues. V lost 5 bases to trimming and J lost 10 bases; unmatched junction nucleotides: 11. CDR1 and CDR2 (germline): GTSNPN, SVGIG (reference sequence). CDR3 in DNA: TGTGCCTGGGGGACAGGGGGCCTTGGCGGGGGAAAACTGTTTTTT. This gives the protein CAWGTGGLGGGKLFF. Full variable domain (missing parts from reference TRBV30 and TRBJ1-4): SQTIHQWPATLVQPVGSPLSLECTVEGTSNPNLYWYRQAAGRGLQLLFYSVGIGQISSEVPQNLSASRPQDRQFILSSKKLLLSDSGFYLCAWGTGGLGGGKLFFGSGTQLSVL.

CDR3 in DNA: TGTGCCAGCAGCTGGCCGGGACTAGCGCAGTTCTTC. Residues: CASSWPGLAQFF. The V and J genes are TRBV7-2 and TRBJ2-1, with 9 bases identical to TRBD2. V lost 4 bases to trimming and J lost 12 bases; unmatched junction nucleotides: 4. The CDR3 runs to 12 residues. Germline CDR1 SGHTA, CDR2 FQGNSA.

The V call is TRBV28, the J call TRBJ1-2, with D perhaps TRBD1 (6 bases). The V gene's germline CDR1 is MDHEN and CDR2 SYDVKM. This CDR3 region has 17 residues. Between the trimmed V and J ends, which lost 5 bases and 2 bases, there was a span of 21 bases. The CDR3, as DNA: TGTGCCAGCAGTCCCCCCCGGGGGGGCCGCCTCAACTATGGCTACACCTTC. Translated, it gives CASSPPRGGRLNYGYTF.

The chain links TRBV5-6 to TRBJ2-2, with 7 nucleotides matching TRBD2. Germline loops: CDR1 SGHDT, CDR2 YYEEEE. Germline trimming cut 0 bases from V and 3 bases from J; bases unmatched to any gene: 5. This CDR3 comprises 16 residues. CDR3 DNA sequence: TGTGCCAGCAGCTTGGCCGCGGGAGTTTACACCGGGGAGCTGTTTTTT. As protein: CASSLAAGVYTGELFF.

The rearrangement links TRBV7-2 to TRBJ2-1; possible D gene TRBD1, 5 bases. The CDR3 contains 15 residues. CDR1 and CDR2 from the germline V gene are SGHTA and FQGNSA. Between the trimmed V and J ends, which lost 1 base and 8 bases, there was a span of 15 bases. CDR3 residues: CASSLVGHPKDEQFF. CDR3 nucleotides: TGTGCCAGCAGCTTAGTCGGACACCCTAAGGATGAGCAGTTCTTC. Filled out from reference TRBV7-2 and TRBJ2-1, the complete variable domain reads GAGVSQSPSNKVTEKGKDVELRCDPISGHTALYWYRQSLGQGLEFLIYFQGNSAPDKSGLPSDRFSAERTGGSVSTLTIQRTQQEDSAVYLCASSLVGHPKDEQFFGPGTRLTVL.

J is TRBJ1-2 and V is TRBV19; D may be TRBD1 (5 bases). Germline V gene data show CDR1 as LNHDA and CDR2 as SQIVND (reference sequence). CDR3 length: 14 amino acids. Trimming took 5 bases from V and 2 from J, leaving 12 bases between them. The CDR3 region is CASSPGGVNYGYTF. The CDR3 DNA is TGTGCCAGTAGTCCTGGAGGGGTAAACTATGGCTACACCTTC.

The chain employs TRBV19 and TRBJ2-5; TRBD1 matches 7 bases. J gave up 5 bases and V 5 bases, and 14 bases lay outside the gene matches. In germline, CDR1 is LNHDA, CDR2 SQIVND (reference sequence). The CDR3 consists of 16 residues. The CDR3 nucleotides are TGTGCCAGTAGTGCTCGGACAGGCGGATGGAAGGAGACCCAGTACTTC. This sequence encodes CASSARTGGWKETQYF.

The J gene is TRBJ2-1, the V gene TRBV30; D uncertain. CDR1 is GTSNPN, CDR2 SVGIG, per germline (reference sequence). Trimming took off 1 base at V and 1 base at J, with 8 bases between the two ends. This CDR3 comprises 14 residues. CDR3 residues: CAWSGTPSYNEQFF. CDR3 nucleotide sequence: TGTGCCTGGAGTGGAACTCCGTCCTACAATGAGCAGTTCTTC.

The chain carries TRBV6-5 and TRBJ2-5, with D tentatively TRBD2 (5 bases). The CDR3 is 16 residues long. Germline V gene lookup returns CDR1 MNHEY and CDR2 SVGAGI. V was trimmed by 0 bases and J by 1 base, leaving 12 bases between them. The CDR3 nucleotides read TGTGCCAGCAGTTACTCGAGGGCTCCCTTCCAAGAGACCCAGTACTTC. Translated: CASSYSRAPFQETQYF.

This chain uses TRBV5-1 with TRBJ2-1; D remains ambiguous. Deletions cut 0 bases from V and 8 bases from J, with 6 bases between. This CDR3 has 12 residues. CDR1 and CDR2 (germline): SGHRS, YFSETQ. In DNA form, the CDR3 reads TGCGCCAGCAGCTTGGTCCCAGATGAGCAGTTCTTC. Its protein is CASSLVPDEQFF.

The V call is TRBV2, the J call TRBJ2-4; D is possibly TRBD2 (7 bases). Trimming removed 6 bases at V and 3 bases at J, with 15 bases between. Germline CDR1 SNHLY, CDR2 FYNNEI. The CDR3 consists of 15 residues. CDR3 sequence reads: CASRGRDMVKNIQYF. CDR3 bases: TGTGCCAGCAGGGGGAGGGACATGGTCAAAAACATTCAGTACTTC. Full variable domain (remainder filled in from reference TRBV2 and TRBJ2-4): EPEVTQTPSHQVTQMGQEVILRCVPISNHLYFYWYRQILGQKVEFLVSFYNNEISEKSEIFDDQFSVERPDGSNFTLKIRSTKLEDSAMYFCASRGRDMVKNIQYFGAGTRLSVL.

The V gene is TRBV7-3, the J gene TRBJ2-1; 9 nucleotides agree with TRBD2. V was clipped by 5 bases and J by 0 bases; unmatched bases: 20. The germline gives CDR1 SGHTA, CDR2 FQGTGA. This CDR3 has 21 amino acids. The CDR3 DNA is TGTGCCAGCAGCCGCCACCGTGAGACTAGCGGAAAAGGGAGCTCCTACAATGAGCAGTTCTTC. Translating it yields CASSRHRETSGKGSSYNEQFF.

CDR3 region: CASSLGSGGTDTQYF. CDR3 sequence (DNA): TGTGCCAGCAGCTTAGGTAGCGGGGGCACAGATACGCAGTATTTT. J is TRBJ2-3 and V is TRBV7-3, with 8 bases lining up with TRBD2. The CDR3 has 15 amino acids. The ends lost 2 bases at V and 1 base at J; junction bases unmatched: 2. The germline V gene has CDR1 SGHTA and CDR2 FQGTGA. Combining the CDR3 with reference TRBV7-3 and TRBJ2-3 gives the whole variable domain GAGVSQTPSNKVTEKGKYVELRCDPISGHTALYWYRQSLGQGPEFLIYFQGTGAADDSGLPNDRFFAVRPEGSVSTLKIQRTERGDSAVYLCASSLGSGGTDTQYFGPGTRLTVL.

The chain is built from TRBV28 and TRBJ1-1; D is perhaps TRBD1 (5 bases). From germline, CDR1 is MDHEN and CDR2 SYDVKM. With 2 bases removed from V and 5 bases from J, the gap between germline ends came to 15 bases. The CDR3 extends over 15 amino acids. CDR3 protein: CASSLPAMGGTEAFF. CDR3 nucleotide sequence: TGTGCCAGCAGTTTACCTGCGATGGGGGGAACTGAAGCTTTCTTT.

This clone was recorded once. The chain recombines TRBV7-2 with TRBJ2-5; maybe TRBD2 (6 bases). Looked up from germline, CDR1 is SGHTA and CDR2 is FQGNSA. V lost 5 bases to trimming and J lost 1 base, with 11 bases between them. The CDR3 contains 14 residues. CDR3 sequence reads: CASSETSFQETQYF. The CDR3 DNA reads as TGTGCCAGCAGCGAGACTAGTTTCCAAGAGACCCAGTACTTC.

The chain couples TRBV6-5 to TRBJ2-7; perhaps TRBD2 as D (6 bases). Germline V gene data show CDR1 as MNHEY and CDR2 as SVGAGI. V lost 6 bases, J lost 4 bases, and 19 bases lay in between. This CDR3 spans 15 amino acids. DNA for the CDR3: TGTGCCAGCAGCCCAACGTACCCGGGAGCATACGAGCAGTACTTC. Translation: CASSPTYPGAYEQYF.